This TCR beta chain was found in a study of shared clonotypes between healthy human individuals. Study-level points and caveats: The generation probabilities recorded for non-shared clonotypes fell below those of clonotypes shared by all four donors. Estimated richness values were generally larger in naive subsets than in memory subsets.

How the authors handled the data: ImmunoSEQ supplied junction-only sequences lacking quality scores, so filtering was different. Sequenced by immunoSEQ multiplex PCR; TCRdb stores in-frame clones only, minus some. D and trimming were read from the DNA, whereas the V and J calls and clone size are those reported in that table. The table shows 2 million to 2.5 million clones, with approximately 93% occurring only once. Both subsets, CD45RA+ naive and CD45RA-negative memory, were split from the CD4+ cells. The V gene's germline CDR1 is KGHSH and CDR2 LQKENI. The V end was cut by 4 bases, the J end by 7 bases, with 8 bases between. This CDR3 is built from 12 residues. This clone appeared a single time. The antigen remains undetermined.

The rearrangement links TRBV18 to TRBJ2-1, with D maybe TRBD2 (6 bases). This TCR came from a man aged 18 to 29 in good health. Some clones in this sample may be carry-over from other donors' samples. Source material: naive CD4+ T cells from PBMCs. Sample subset: CD45RA+ positively selected. CDR3 in amino acids: CASSQGLNEQFF. CDR3 DNA sequence: TGTGCCAGCTCACAGGGACTTAATGAGCAGTTCTTC.